The clone carrying this T cell receptor (beta chain) was seen ten or more times. As to time point: technical triplicate 1. Via MiXCR, TCRdb re-called the 5' RACE reads, giving one row per CDR3 protein. The sample holds 30,000 to 40,000 distinct CDR3 sequences, approximately 10% seen once. This sample is part of a study of neurological immune-mediated disorders. The specimen was PBMCs. The TCR originated in a man aged 55 to 70 with HTLV-1-associated myelopathy (HAM/TSP).

Written as DNA, the CDR3 is TGCAGTGCTAGAGATCGGGGACAGGGGGAAGCTTTCTTT. As protein: CSARDRGQGEAFF. The J gene is TRBJ1-1, the V gene TRBV20-1; 10 bases are a match to TRBD1. The CDR3 loop spans 13 amino acids. V shed 0 bases, J shed 8 bases, and the junction held 3 bases outside the gene matches. Per the germline V gene, CDR1 is DFQATT and CDR2 is SNEGSKA (reference sequence).